The next 3 T cell receptor beta chains were all read from a single sample in a study of T cell changes during pregnancy in multiple sclerosis. Profiling relied on immunoSEQ multiplex PCR, and the TCRdb table lists in-frame clones only, not all of them. The profile shows 40,000 to 60,000 clones, 75% to 95% of them singletons. The input for sequencing was CD8+ T cells from peripheral blood mononuclear cells, taken in the second trimester of pregnancy. The origin of the receptors is a female donor with multiple sclerosis, enrolled in a pregnancy study.

The CDR3 reads CASSQDPSLYEQYF. CDR3 nucleotide sequence: TGCGCCAGCAGCCAAGATCCCTCCCTCTACGAGCAGTACTTC. V gene TRBV4-1 combines with J gene TRBJ2-7; D remains ambiguous. CDR3 size: 14 residues. V was shortened by 0 bases and J by 3 bases, with 9 bases between the two germline ends. Germline V gives CDR1 MGHRA, CDR2 YSYEKL.

The count of this clone is one. The V gene is TRBV7-9, the J gene TRBJ1-4; D gene ambiguous. Germline V CDR1 and CDR2: SEHNR, FQNEAQ (reference sequence). The length of the CDR3 is 13 residues. Trimming shortened V by 4 bases and J by 7 bases, and 10 bases separated the two germline ends. CDR3 sequence reads: CASSSDEVEKLFF. The DNA of the CDR3 is TGTGCCAGCAGCTCCGACGAGGTTGAAAAACTGTTTTTT.

The rearrangement uses TRBV2 and TRBJ2-7, with TRBD1 identical over 10 bases. The junction had 7 bases not matched to a gene; V was cut back by 10 bases and J by 4 bases. Germline V lookup: CDR1 SNHLY, CDR2 FYNNEI. The CDR3 extends over 13 amino acids. The CDR3 DNA is TGTGCCACCCCGGGACAGGGGATTTACGAGCAGTACTTC. It specifies CATPGQGIYEQYF.